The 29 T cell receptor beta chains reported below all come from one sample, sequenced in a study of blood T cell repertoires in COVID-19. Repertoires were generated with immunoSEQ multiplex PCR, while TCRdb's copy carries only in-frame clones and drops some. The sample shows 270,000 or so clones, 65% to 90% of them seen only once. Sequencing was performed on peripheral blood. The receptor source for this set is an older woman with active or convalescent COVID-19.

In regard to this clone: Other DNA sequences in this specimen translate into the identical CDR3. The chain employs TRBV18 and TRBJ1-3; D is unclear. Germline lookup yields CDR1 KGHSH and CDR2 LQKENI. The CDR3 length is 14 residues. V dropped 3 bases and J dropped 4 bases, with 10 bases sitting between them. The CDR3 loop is CASSPSGYGNTIYF. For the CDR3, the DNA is TGTGCCAGCTCACCTTCGGGGTACGGAAACACCATATATTTT.

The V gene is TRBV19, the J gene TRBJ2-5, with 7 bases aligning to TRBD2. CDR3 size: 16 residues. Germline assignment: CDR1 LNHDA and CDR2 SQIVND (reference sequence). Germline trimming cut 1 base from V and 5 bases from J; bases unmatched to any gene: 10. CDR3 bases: TGTGCCAGTAGTATAGTCGCGGTCGGGGGGTTGGAGACCCAGTACTTC. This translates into CASSIVAVGGLETQYF.

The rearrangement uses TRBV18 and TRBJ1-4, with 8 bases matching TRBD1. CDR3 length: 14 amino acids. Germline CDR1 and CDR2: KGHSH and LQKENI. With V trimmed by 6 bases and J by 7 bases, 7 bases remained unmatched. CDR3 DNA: TGTGCCAGCTCTCAACAGGGGGTCGGTGAAAAACTGTTTTTT. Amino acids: CASSQQGVGEKLFF.

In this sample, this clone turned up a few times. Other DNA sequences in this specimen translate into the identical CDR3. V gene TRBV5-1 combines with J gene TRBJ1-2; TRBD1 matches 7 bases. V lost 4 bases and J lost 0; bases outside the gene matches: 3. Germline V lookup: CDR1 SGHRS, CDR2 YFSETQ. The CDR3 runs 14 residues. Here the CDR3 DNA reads TGCGCCAGCAGCGGAGGGACAGCTAACTATGGCTACACCTTC. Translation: CASSGGTANYGYTF. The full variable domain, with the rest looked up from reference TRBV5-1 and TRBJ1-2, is KAGVTQTPRYLIKTRGQQVTLSCSPISGHRSVSWYQQTPGQGLQFLFEYFSETQRNKGNFPGRFSGRQFSNSRSEMNVSTLELGDSALYLCASSGGTANYGYTFGSGTRLTVV.

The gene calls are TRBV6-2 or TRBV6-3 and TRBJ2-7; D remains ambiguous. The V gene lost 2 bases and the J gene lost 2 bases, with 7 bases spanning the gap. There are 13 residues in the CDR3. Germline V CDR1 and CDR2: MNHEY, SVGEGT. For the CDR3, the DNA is TGTGCCAGCAGTTACGGGCAGCCCTACGAGCAGTACTTC. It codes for CASSYGQPYEQYF.

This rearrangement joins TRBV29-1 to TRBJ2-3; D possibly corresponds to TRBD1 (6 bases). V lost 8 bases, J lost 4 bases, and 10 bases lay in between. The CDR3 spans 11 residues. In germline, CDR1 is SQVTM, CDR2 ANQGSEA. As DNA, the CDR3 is TGCAGCTGTAACAGGGCAGATACGCAGTATTTT. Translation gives CSCNRADTQYF.

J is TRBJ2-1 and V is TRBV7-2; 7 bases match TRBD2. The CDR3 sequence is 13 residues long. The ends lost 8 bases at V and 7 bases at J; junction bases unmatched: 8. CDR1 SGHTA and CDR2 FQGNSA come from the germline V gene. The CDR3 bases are TGTGCCAGCCGTTGGGCGGGGGAAAATGAGCAGTTCTTC. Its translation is CASRWAGENEQFF.

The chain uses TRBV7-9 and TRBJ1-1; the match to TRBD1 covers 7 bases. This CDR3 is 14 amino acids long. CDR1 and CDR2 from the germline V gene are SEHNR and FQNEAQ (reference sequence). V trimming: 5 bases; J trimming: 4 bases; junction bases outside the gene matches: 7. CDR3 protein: CASSRGGWGTEAFF. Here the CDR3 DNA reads TGTGCCAGCAGCCGAGGGGGCTGGGGCACTGAAGCTTTCTTT.

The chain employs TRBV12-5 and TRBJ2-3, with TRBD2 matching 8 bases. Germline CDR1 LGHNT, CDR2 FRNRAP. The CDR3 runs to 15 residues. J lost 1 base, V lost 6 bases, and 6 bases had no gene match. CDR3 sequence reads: CASGPGLDRTDTQYF. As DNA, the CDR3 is TGTGCTAGTGGGCCGGGACTAGACCGCACAGATACGCAGTATTTT.

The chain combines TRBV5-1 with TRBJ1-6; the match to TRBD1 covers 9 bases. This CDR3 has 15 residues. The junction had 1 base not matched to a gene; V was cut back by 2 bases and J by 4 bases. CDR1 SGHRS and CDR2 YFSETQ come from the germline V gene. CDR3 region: CASSLGQGYNSPLHF. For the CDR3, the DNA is TGCGCCAGCAGCTTAGGACAGGGGTATAATTCACCCCTCCACTTT. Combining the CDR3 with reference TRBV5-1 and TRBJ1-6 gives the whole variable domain KAGVTQTPRYLIKTRGQQVTLSCSPISGHRSVSWYQQTPGQGLQFLFEYFSETQRNKGNFPGRFSGRQFSNSRSEMNVSTLELGDSALYLCASSLGQGYNSPLHFGNGTRLTVT.

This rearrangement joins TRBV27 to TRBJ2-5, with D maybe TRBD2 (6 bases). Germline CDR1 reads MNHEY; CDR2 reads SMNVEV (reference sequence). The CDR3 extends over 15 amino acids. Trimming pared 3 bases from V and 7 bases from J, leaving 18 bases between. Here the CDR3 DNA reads TGTGCCAGCAGTTTTGACAGCCGCGTGGGGGGGACCCAGTACTTC. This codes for CASSFDSRVGGTQYF.

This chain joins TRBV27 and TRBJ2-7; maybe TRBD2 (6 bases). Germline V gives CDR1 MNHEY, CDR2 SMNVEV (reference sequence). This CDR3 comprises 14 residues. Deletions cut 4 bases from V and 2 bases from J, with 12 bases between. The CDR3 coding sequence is TGTGCCAGCAGTTCTCGGGGGTCAACCTACGAGCAGTACTTC. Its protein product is CASSSRGSTYEQYF.

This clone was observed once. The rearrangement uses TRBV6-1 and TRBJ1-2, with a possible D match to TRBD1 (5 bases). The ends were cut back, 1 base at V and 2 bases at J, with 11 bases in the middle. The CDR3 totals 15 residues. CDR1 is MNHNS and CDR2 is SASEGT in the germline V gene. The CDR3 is CASSEEWGSNYGYTF. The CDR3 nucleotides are TGTGCCAGCAGTGAAGAGTGGGGCAGCAACTATGGCTACACCTTC.

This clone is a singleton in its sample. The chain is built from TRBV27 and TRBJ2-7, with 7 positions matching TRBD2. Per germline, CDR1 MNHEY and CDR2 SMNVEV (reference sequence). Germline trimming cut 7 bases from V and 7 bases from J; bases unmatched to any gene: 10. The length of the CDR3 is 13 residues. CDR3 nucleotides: TGTGCCAGCAATCAAGCCCCCGGGGGGGAGCAGTACTTC. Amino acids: CASNQAPGGEQYF.

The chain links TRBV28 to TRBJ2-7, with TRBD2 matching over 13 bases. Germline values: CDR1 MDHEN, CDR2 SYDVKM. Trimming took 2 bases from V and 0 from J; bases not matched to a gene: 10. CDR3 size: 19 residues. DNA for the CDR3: TGTGCCAGCAGTTTAGAATGGACTAGCGGGGGCGTAAGCTCCTACGAGCAGTACTTC. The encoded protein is CASSLEWTSGGVSSYEQYF.

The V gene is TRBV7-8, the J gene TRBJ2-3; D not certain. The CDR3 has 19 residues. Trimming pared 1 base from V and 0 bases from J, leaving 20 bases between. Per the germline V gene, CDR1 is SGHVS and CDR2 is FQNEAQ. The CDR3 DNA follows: TGTGCCAGCAGCTTAGTCTGGCTCCCCTCGATCCCTAGCACAGATACGCAGTATTTT. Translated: CASSLVWLPSIPSTDTQYF.

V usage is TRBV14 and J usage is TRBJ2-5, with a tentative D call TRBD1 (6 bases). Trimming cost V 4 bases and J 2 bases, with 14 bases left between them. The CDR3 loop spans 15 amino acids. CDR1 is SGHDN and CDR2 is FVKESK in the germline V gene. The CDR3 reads CASSPHGTRQETQYF. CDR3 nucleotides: TGTGCCAGCAGCCCTCACGGGACAAGGCAAGAGACCCAGTACTTC.

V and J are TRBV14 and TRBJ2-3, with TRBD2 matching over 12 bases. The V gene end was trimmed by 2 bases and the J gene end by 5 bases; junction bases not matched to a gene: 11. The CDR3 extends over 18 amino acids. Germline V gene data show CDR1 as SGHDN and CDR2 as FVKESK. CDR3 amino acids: CASSQFLASGGAIDTQYF. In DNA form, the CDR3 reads TGTGCCAGCAGCCAATTTTTGGCTAGCGGGGGGGCAATAGATACGCAGTATTTT.

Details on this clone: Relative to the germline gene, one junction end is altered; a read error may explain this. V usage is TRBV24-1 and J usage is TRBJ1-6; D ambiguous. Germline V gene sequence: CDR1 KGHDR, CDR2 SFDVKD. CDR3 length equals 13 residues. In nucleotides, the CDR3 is TGTGCCACCAGCGATTTAGCCAATTCACCCCTCCACTTT. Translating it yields CATSDLANSPLHF.

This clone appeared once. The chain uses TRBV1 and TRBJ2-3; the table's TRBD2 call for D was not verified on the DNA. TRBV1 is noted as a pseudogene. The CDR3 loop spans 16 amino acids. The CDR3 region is CTSSQVAGGPTDTQYF. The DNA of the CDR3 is TGCACCAGCAGCCAGGTAGCGGGGGGACCCACAGATACGCAGTATTTT.

This chain's CDR3 is CASSEWGKRNTIYF. CDR3 nucleotides: TGTGCCAGCAGTGAATGGGGCAAGAGAAACACCATATATTTT. The rearrangement uses TRBV25-1 and TRBJ1-3, with D maybe TRBD1 (5 bases). The V gene's germline CDR1 is MGHDK and CDR2 SYGVNS. With 1 base removed from V and 5 bases from J, the gap between germline ends came to 9 bases. The CDR3 is 14 amino acids.

CDR3 sequence reads: CASSASLAGANNEQFF. The CDR3 region has the DNA TGTGCCAGCAGTGCCTCACTAGCGGGGGCCAACAATGAGCAGTTCTTC. The rearrangement uses TRBV2 and TRBJ2-1; 11 bases are shared with TRBD2. V trimming: 4 bases; J trimming: 5 bases; junction bases outside the gene matches: 7. CDR3 length equals 16 residues. Looked up from germline, CDR1 is SNHLY and CDR2 is FYNNEI.

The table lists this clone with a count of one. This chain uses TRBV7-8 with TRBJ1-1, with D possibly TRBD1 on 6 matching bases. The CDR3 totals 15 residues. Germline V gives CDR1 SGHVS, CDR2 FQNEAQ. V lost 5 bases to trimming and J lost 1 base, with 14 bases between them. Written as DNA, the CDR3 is TGTGCCAGCAGCCGTCGCAGGGGCGAGAACACTGAAGCTTTCTTT. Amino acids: CASSRRRGENTEAFF. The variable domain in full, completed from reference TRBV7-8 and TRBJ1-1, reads GAGVSQSPRYKVAKRGQDVALRCDPISGHVSLFWYQQALGQGPEFLTYFQNEAQLDKSGLPSDRFFAERPEGSVSTLKIQRTQQEDSAVYLCASSRRRGENTEAFFGQGTRLTVV.

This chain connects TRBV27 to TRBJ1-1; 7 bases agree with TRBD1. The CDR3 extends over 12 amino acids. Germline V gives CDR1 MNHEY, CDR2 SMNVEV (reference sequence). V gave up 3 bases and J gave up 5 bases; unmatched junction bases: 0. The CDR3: CASSFRGTEAFF. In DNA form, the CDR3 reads TGTGCCAGCAGTTTCAGGGGGACTGAAGCTTTCTTT.

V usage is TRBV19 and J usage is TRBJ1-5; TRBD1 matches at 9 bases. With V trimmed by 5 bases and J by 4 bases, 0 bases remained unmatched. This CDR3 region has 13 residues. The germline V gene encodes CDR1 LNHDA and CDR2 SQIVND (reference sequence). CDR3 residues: CASSDRGNQPQHF. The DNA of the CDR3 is TGTGCCAGTAGTGACAGGGGGAATCAGCCCCAGCATTTT. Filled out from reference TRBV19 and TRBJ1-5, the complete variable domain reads DGGITQSPKYLFRKEGQNVTLSCEQNLNHDAMYWYRQDPGQGLRLIYYSQIVNDFQKGDIAEGYSVSREKKESFPLTVTSAQKNPTAFYLCASSDRGNQPQHFGDGTRLSIL.

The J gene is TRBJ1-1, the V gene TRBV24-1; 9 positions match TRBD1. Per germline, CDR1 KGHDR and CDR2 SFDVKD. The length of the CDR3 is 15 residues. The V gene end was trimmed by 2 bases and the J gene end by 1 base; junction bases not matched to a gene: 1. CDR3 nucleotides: TGTGCCACCAGTGATTGGGGACAGGGGAACACTGAAGCTTTCTTT. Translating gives CATSDWGQGNTEAFF.

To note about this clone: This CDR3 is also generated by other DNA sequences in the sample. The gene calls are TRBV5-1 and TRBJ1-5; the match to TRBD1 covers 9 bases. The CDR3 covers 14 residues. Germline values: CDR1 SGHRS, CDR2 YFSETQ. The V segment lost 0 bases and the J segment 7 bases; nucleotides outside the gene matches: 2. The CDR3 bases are TGCGCCAGCAGCTTGGGACAGGGGGACCAGCCCCAGCATTTT. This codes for CASSLGQGDQPQHF.

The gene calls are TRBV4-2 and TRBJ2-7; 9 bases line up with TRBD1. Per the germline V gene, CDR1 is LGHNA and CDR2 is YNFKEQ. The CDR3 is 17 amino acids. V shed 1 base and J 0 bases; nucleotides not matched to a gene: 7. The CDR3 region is CASSQGRGQGLSYEQYF. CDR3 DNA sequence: TGTGCCAGCAGCCAAGGCCGGGGACAGGGCCTCTCCTACGAGCAGTACTTC.

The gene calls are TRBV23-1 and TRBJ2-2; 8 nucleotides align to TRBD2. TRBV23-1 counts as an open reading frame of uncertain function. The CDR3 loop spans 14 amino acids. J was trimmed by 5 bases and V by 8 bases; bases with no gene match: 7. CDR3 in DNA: TGCGCCAGCGGCTTAGCGGGGCGGACCGGGGAGCTGTTTTTT. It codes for CASGLAGRTGELFF.